This T cell receptor beta chain was observed in a study of cytomegalovirus exposure and HLA in healthy donors. Germline CDR1 is MNHNY and CDR2 is SVGAGI (reference sequence). Losses at the gene ends were 2 bases for V and 6 bases for J; bases not matched to a gene: 8. The CDR3 has 15 residues. Amplification used 60 Vbeta primers and 13 Jbeta primers. The repertoire was sequenced with immunoSEQ multiplex PCR; TCRdb's copy has only in-frame clones and lacks some. This table has about 130,000 clones, around 78% appearing once. As to this clone: Its antigen is undetermined.

Study-level results: The study carried out a later analysis of TCR beta sequences. It associated about 15,000 of them with specific HLA alleles at a false discovery rate of 0.05. TRBV6-2, TRBV6-3 and other indistinguishable V segments were excluded. Among TCR beta chains, those listed as cytomegalovirus-associated numbered about 150.

The V call is TRBV6-6, the J call TRBJ1-2; 8 bases agree with TRBD1. The clonotype comes from a man aged 55-75 years in good health and CMV-seropositive. The sequencing sample was made of PBMCs. CDR3 DNA sequence: TGTGCCAGCAGTTACGCCCGGGACAGGAGTAATGGCTACACCTTC. Amino acid sequence: CASSYARDRSNGYTF.